These 18 T cell receptor beta chains came from one sample sequenced in a study of CD4 T cells in relation to SARS-CoV-2 and coronaviruses. Before the COVID-19 pandemic, during about 2011-2019, CD4+ T cells were taken from unexposed donors. The cells were cultured for over eight days before CD4+ T cells were isolated. For these receptors, no antigen is known. Using immunoSEQ multiplex PCR, the repertoire was profiled, and TCRdb retains in-frame clones only, with some absent. The data hold almost 30,000 clones, with about three quarters observed a single time. Input material: CD4+ T cells from PBMCs, cultured in vitro. The receptors were sampled from a human donor in good health.

This clone was found a few times. The chain has TRBV9 and TRBJ1-5; D is unclear. V lost 2 bases and J lost 0, with 9 bases in between. The germline V gene has CDR1 SGDLS and CDR2 YYNGEE. The CDR3 extends over 15 amino acids. This chain's CDR3 is CASSVGFYSNQPQHF. In DNA form, the CDR3 reads TGTGCCAGCAGCGTTGGGTTTTATAGCAATCAGCCCCAGCATTTT. Combining the CDR3 with reference TRBV9 and TRBJ1-5 gives the whole variable domain DSGVTQTPKHLITATGQRVTLRCSPRSGDLSVYWYQQSLDQGLQFLIQYYNGEERAKGNILERFSAQQFPDLHSELNLSSLELGDSALYFCASSVGFYSNQPQHFGDGTRLSIL.

This clone showed up just a few times. The rearrangement links TRBV7-2 to TRBJ1-2; D remains unclear. The length of the CDR3 is 15 residues. Germline V CDR1 and CDR2: SGHTA, FQGNSA. V was shortened by 1 base and J by 8 bases, with 17 bases between the two germline ends. Here the CDR3 reads CASSLVDLALGGYTF. DNA for the CDR3: TGTGCCAGCAGCTTAGTCGATTTGGCGTTGGGAGGCTACACCTTC.

The genes are TRBV12-3 or TRBV12-4 and TRBJ1-5; D gene unclear. Trimming shortened V by 7 bases and J by 9 bases, and 13 bases separated the two germline ends. The CDR3 is made up of 12 amino acids. The chain's CDR3 is CASTLGPGPQHF. The CDR3 DNA reads as TGTGCCAGCACCCTCGGCCCAGGGCCCCAGCATTTT.

This clone has just one count. V usage is TRBV28 and J usage is TRBJ2-3; 9 positions agree with TRBD1. Germline-derived CDR1 and CDR2 are MDHEN and SYDVKM. V was clipped by 5 bases and J by 3 bases; unmatched bases: 12. The CDR3 extends over 17 amino acids. CDR3 sequence (DNA): TGTGCCAGCAGTGCCGGCCGTGACAGGGGGTTTACAGATACGCAGTATTTT. Protein sequence: CASSAGRDRGFTDTQYF.

The chain has TRBV9 and TRBJ2-2; unclear D gene. Germline CDR1 SGDLS, CDR2 YYNGEE. The CDR3 length is 15 residues. Trimming removed 0 bases from V and 5 bases from J, with 11 bases in between. Here the CDR3 DNA reads TGTGCCAGCAGCGTAGGGACGGAAAGTACCGGGGAGCTGTTTTTT. Amino acids: CASSVGTESTGELFF. Together with reference TRBV9 and TRBJ2-2, the CDR3 gives the full variable domain: DSGVTQTPKHLITATGQRVTLRCSPRSGDLSVYWYQQSLDQGLQFLIQYYNGEERAKGNILERFSAQQFPDLHSELNLSSLELGDSALYFCASSVGTESTGELFFGEGSRLTVL.

The chain is built from TRBV27 and TRBJ1-3; 9 bases are shared with TRBD1. Unmatched junction bases numbered 9, after V lost 6 bases and J lost 0 bases. This CDR3 region has 17 residues. From germline, CDR1 is MNHEY and CDR2 SMNVEV (reference sequence). CDR3 bases: TGTGCCAGCAGGCCACCGGGACAGGGCCCCTCTGGAAACACCATATATTTT. Protein product: CASRPPGQGPSGNTIYF.

The chain links TRBV19 to TRBJ1-1, with D unresolved. Looked up from germline, CDR1 is LNHDA and CDR2 is SQIVND (reference sequence). V lost 1 base, J lost 2 bases, and 8 bases lay in between. This CDR3 has 14 residues. The CDR3 spells CASSIGGGNTEAFF. The CDR3 bases are TGTGCCAGTAGTATAGGGGGAGGAAACACTGAAGCTTTCTTT. Full variable domain (missing parts from reference TRBV19 and TRBJ1-1): DGGITQSPKYLFRKEGQNVTLSCEQNLNHDAMYWYRQDPGQGLRLIYYSQIVNDFQKGDIAEGYSVSREKKESFPLTVTSAQKNPTAFYLCASSIGGGNTEAFFGQGTRLTVV.

This clone was picked up a small number of times. This chain connects TRBV11-2 to TRBJ1-4, with D unclear. The CDR3 spans 12 residues. Germline CDR1 SGHAT, CDR2 FQNNGV. Deletions cut 5 bases from V and 11 bases from J, with 12 bases between. Here the CDR3 reads CASSPDVVKLFF. Here the CDR3 DNA reads TGTGCCAGCAGCCCAGATGTGGTTAAACTGTTTTTT. The whole variable domain, remainder taken from reference TRBV11-2 and TRBJ1-4, is EAGVAQSPRYKIIEKRQSVAFWCNPISGHATLYWYQQILGQGPKLLIQFQNNGVVDDSQLPKDRFSAERLKGVDSTLKIQPAKLEDSAVYLCASSPDVVKLFFGSGTQLSVL.

This clone showed up just once. V is TRBV5-4 and J is TRBJ1-1; D may be TRBD1 (5 bases). The CDR3 has 14 residues. V was clipped by 4 bases and J by 4 bases, with 14 bases between them. Germline values: CDR1 SGHNT, CDR2 YYREEE (reference sequence). The CDR3 DNA is TGTGCCAGCAGCGGGGACTCCGGGGGCACTGAAGCTTTCTTT. Amino acid sequence: CASSGDSGGTEAFF.

This sequence joins TRBV11-2 and TRBJ1-5; possible D gene TRBD1, 6 bases. Germline V CDR1 and CDR2: SGHAT, FQNNGV. Trimming removed 6 bases from V and 2 bases from J, with 11 bases in between. This CDR3 has 14 amino acids. CDR3 in amino acids: CASSQQGGNQPQHF. The CDR3 coding sequence is TGTGCCAGCAGTCAACAGGGTGGCAATCAGCCCCAGCATTTT.

This chain joins TRBV7-2 and TRBJ2-3; D is possibly TRBD2 (7 bases). The CDR3 has 16 amino acids. CDR1 is SGHTA, CDR2 FQGNSA, per germline. V was cut by 0 bases and J by 2 bases, with 12 bases left in between. The CDR3 here is CASSLAAGATTDTQYF. The CDR3 coding sequence is TGTGCCAGCAGCTTAGCGGCGGGGGCGACCACAGATACGCAGTATTTT.

This clone showed up just once. This chain joins TRBV24-1 and TRBJ2-3, with TRBD2 matching over 8 bases. The CDR3 totals 23 residues. The germline CDR1 and CDR2 sequences are KGHDR and SFDVKD. The ends lost 8 bases at V and 0 bases at J; junction bases unmatched: 30. The CDR3 DNA reads as TGTGCCACCAAAGGACGAGGCAGGGCGAAACGGGAGGGCCAGGGGAATAGCACAGATACGCAGTATTTT. This sequence encodes CATKGRGRAKREGQGNSTDTQYF.

The chain recombines TRBV6-2 or TRBV6-3 with TRBJ1-2, with a tentative D call TRBD1 (6 bases). The V end was cut by 2 bases, the J end by 4 bases, with 20 bases between. This CDR3 is 17 amino acids long. From germline, CDR1 is MNHEY and CDR2 SVGEGT. The CDR3 here is CASSYDGGQGLAYGYTF. Written as DNA, the CDR3 is TGTGCCAGCAGTTACGACGGAGGGCAGGGGCTGGCCTATGGCTACACCTTC.

V and J are TRBV7-2 and TRBJ1-5, with D unresolved. This CDR3 has 15 amino acids. The germline V and J ends were trimmed by 1 base and 3 bases, with 10 bases remaining between them. CDR1 and CDR2 from the germline V gene are SGHTA and FQGNSA. In nucleotides, the CDR3 is TGTGCCAGCAGCTTAGGTCCCTATGACAATCAGCCCCAGCATTTT. It translates to CASSLGPYDNQPQHF.

The rearrangement links TRBV6-2 or TRBV6-3 to TRBJ1-1; no reliable D call. The CDR3 spans 11 residues. Trimming pared 3 bases from V and 9 bases from J, leaving 8 bases between. Germline CDR1 is MNHEY and CDR2 is SVGEGT. The CDR3 is CASSYEAKAFF. CDR3 bases: TGTGCCAGCAGTTATGAAGCTAAAGCTTTCTTT.

This chain links TRBV5-1 with TRBJ1-1; D is uncertain. The CDR3 length is 13 residues. Germline CDR1 and CDR2: SGHRS and YFSETQ. Trimming pared 4 bases from V and 1 base from J, leaving 8 bases between. CDR3 region: CASSGRQNTEAFF. The CDR3 bases are TGCGCCAGCAGCGGGAGACAGAACACTGAAGCTTTCTTT.

The chain joins TRBV7-2 to TRBJ2-2; TRBD2 matches at 12 bases. The V and J ends lost 5 bases and 6 bases, in that order; junction bases with no gene match: 7. Germline V gene data show CDR1 as SGHTA and CDR2 as FQGNSA. This CDR3 comprises 16 residues. This chain's CDR3 is CASSPSSGRVAGELFF. The CDR3 region has the DNA TGTGCCAGCAGCCCTTCTAGCGGGAGGGTCGCCGGGGAGCTGTTTTTT.

This chain links TRBV29-1 with TRBJ1-2, with D possibly TRBD1 on 5 matching bases. The CDR3 sequence is 12 residues long. The germline CDR1 and CDR2 sequences are SQVTM and ANQGSEA. Trimming left V 5 bases short and J 1 base short, with 8 bases between. CDR3 in amino acids: CSVTGGNYGYTF. The CDR3 region has the DNA TGCAGCGTTACAGGAGGTAACTATGGCTACACCTTC.